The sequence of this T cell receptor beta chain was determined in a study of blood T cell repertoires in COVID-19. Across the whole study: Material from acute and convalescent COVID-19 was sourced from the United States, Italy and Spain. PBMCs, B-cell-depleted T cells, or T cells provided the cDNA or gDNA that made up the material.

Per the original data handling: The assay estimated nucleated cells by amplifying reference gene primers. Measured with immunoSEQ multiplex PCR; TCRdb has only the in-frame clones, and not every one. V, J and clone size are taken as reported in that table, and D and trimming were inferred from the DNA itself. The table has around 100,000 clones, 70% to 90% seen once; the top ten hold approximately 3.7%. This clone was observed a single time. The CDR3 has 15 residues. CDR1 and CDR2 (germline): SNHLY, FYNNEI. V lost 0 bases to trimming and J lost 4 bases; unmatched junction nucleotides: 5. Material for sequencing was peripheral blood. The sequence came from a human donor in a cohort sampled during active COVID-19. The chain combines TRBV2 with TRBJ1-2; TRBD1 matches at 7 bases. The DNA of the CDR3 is TGTGCCAGCAGTGAAGCGACAGGGCCCCTCTATGGCTACACCTTC. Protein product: CASSEATGPLYGYTF.